The 29 T cell receptor beta chains reported below all come from one sample, sequenced in a study of CD8 T cells in Susac syndrome (dated by TCRdb to between 2018 and 2021). Library method: the immunoSEQ multiplex PCR assay. RNA was extracted using the RNeasy kit, and about 0.5 to 1 microgram was reverse transcribed with random hexamers. TCRdb cleaned the public reads at Q25 with fastp, built clones with MiXCR and kept in-frame beta chains. When rows share a CDR3 protein, they turn into one entry using the most common DNA and genes. The table for this sample lists fewer than 350,000 distinct CDR3 sequences; 92% of them were counted only once. The ten top clones hold about 0.063% of the sample. Sequenced sample: CD4+ T cells from PBMCs. These receptors were taken from a human donor with multiple sclerosis.

V gene TRBV6-2 or TRBV6-3 combines with J gene TRBJ2-7; D not resolved. Per germline, CDR1 MNHEY and CDR2 SVGEGT. Trimming shortened V by 6 bases and J by 4 bases, and 16 bases separated the two germline ends. CDR3 length equals 14 residues. CDR3 nucleotides: TGTGCCAGCAGCGTGAGCCTATGGCCGTACGAGCAGTACTTC. This gives the protein CASSVSLWPYEQYF.

In DNA form, the CDR3 reads TGTGCCAGCAGCCCCGGTAGTCCAGGGTCCTACAATGAGCAGTTCTTC. The encoded protein is CASSPGSPGSYNEQFF. The V call is TRBV5-4, the J call TRBJ2-1, with D perhaps TRBD1 (5 bases). The CDR3 extends over 16 amino acids. In germline, CDR1 is SGHNT, CDR2 YYREEE (reference sequence). V lost 4 bases to trimming and J lost 1 base, with 15 bases between them.

The chain couples TRBV29-1 to TRBJ1-1; D not certain. The germline gives CDR1 SQVTM, CDR2 ANQGSEA. Between the trimmed V and J ends, which lost 2 bases and 6 bases, there was a span of 1 base. The CDR3 spans 9 residues. CDR3 sequence (DNA): TGCAGCGTTGAATCTGAAGCTTTCTTT. Translating gives CSVESEAFF.

This chain joins TRBV12-3 or TRBV12-4 and TRBJ2-3; D may correspond to TRBD1 or TRBD2 (5 bases each). The CDR3 sequence is 14 residues long. V lost 7 bases and J 1 base, leaving 12 bases between the germline ends. CDR3 nucleotides: TGTGCCAGCACATTACGAGGGGGCACAGATACGCAGTATTTT. Its protein is CASTLRGGTDTQYF.

This rearrangement joins TRBV29-1 to TRBJ1-4; D is ambiguous. Germline-derived CDR1 and CDR2 are SQVTM and ANQGSEA. Trimming shortened V by 1 base and J by 11 bases, and 11 bases separated the two germline ends. The CDR3 extends over 12 amino acids. CDR3 sequence reads: CSVEVRGVKLFF. The CDR3 nucleotides read TGCAGCGTTGAAGTCCGGGGTGTTAAACTGTTTTTT.

This clonotype was detected once. The chain couples TRBV12-5 to TRBJ2-3; 7 nucleotides agree with TRBD2. V trimming: 6 bases; J trimming: 0 bases; junction bases outside the gene matches: 6. Germline V gene sequence: CDR1 LGHNT, CDR2 FRNRAP. This CDR3 contains 15 residues. The CDR3 nucleotides read TGTGCTAGTGGACAAAGAGCGGGAAGCACAGATACGCAGTATTTT. Amino acid sequence: CASGQRAGSTDTQYF. Full variable domain (rest looked up from reference TRBV12-5 and TRBJ2-3): DARVTQTPRHKVTEMGQEVTMRCQPILGHNTVFWYRQTMMQGLELLAYFRNRAPLDDSGMPKDRFSAEMPDATLATLKIQPSEPRDSAVYFCASGQRAGSTDTQYFGPGTRLTVL.

The table lists this clonotype with a count of one. The chain employs TRBV5-1 and TRBJ2-1, with 9 bases fitting TRBD2. The CDR3 is 14 amino acids. Germline CDR1 is SGHRS and CDR2 is YFSETQ. Unmatched junction bases numbered 5, after V lost 4 bases and J lost 6 bases. CDR3 loop: CASSLGLASNEQFF. The DNA of the CDR3 is TGCGCCAGCAGCCTAGGACTAGCGAGCAATGAGCAGTTCTTC. The variable domain in full, with the rest retrieved from reference TRBV5-1 and TRBJ2-1, is KAGVTQTPRYLIKTRGQQVTLSCSPISGHRSVSWYQQTPGQGLQFLFEYFSETQRNKGNFPGRFSGRQFSNSRSEMNVSTLELGDSALYLCASSLGLASNEQFFGPGTRLTVL.

V usage is TRBV4-3 and J usage is TRBJ1-1, with no clear D. This CDR3 is 14 amino acids long. V gave up 4 bases and J gave up 3 bases, with 12 bases separating them. Looked up from germline, CDR1 is LGHNA and CDR2 is YSLEER. In DNA, the CDR3 is TGCGCCAGCAGCCTAAGCCTGAAAGACACTGAAGCTTTCTTT. This encodes CASSLSLKDTEAFF.

The chain combines TRBV18 with TRBJ2-7, with D unresolved. CDR3 length equals 13 residues. V dropped 5 bases and J dropped 3 bases, with 11 bases sitting between them. CDR1 is KGHSH and CDR2 is LQKENI in the germline V gene. CDR3 DNA: TGTGCCAGCTCATCCGACCCGTTCTACGAGCAGTACTTC. This translates into CASSSDPFYEQYF.

This sequence joins TRBV2 and TRBJ2-1; 12 nucleotides align to TRBD2. The germline CDR1 and CDR2 sequences are SNHLY and FYNNEI. The ends lost 4 bases at V and 6 bases at J; junction bases unmatched: 4. The CDR3 is made up of 15 amino acids. The chain's CDR3 is CASSVALAGGNEQFF. CDR3 bases: TGTGCCAGCAGTGTCGCACTAGCGGGAGGCAATGAGCAGTTCTTC.

The rearrangement links TRBV3-1 to TRBJ2-7; no definite D call. The CDR3 sequence is 14 residues long. Germline CDR1 LGHDT, CDR2 YNNKEL (reference sequence). Trimming pared 1 base from V and 0 bases from J, leaving 7 bases between. CDR3 in amino acids: CASSQGVTSYEQYF. CDR3 DNA: TGTGCCAGCAGCCAAGGAGTGACCTCCTACGAGCAGTACTTC.

This chain connects TRBV19 to TRBJ1-5; possibly TRBD1 for D (6 bases). The CDR3 consists of 15 residues. Germline CDR1 LNHDA, CDR2 SQIVND (reference sequence). The ends were cut back, 4 bases at V and 7 bases at J, with 17 bases in the middle. The CDR3 protein is CASSTQQGFMQPQHF. CDR3 DNA sequence: TGTGCCAGTAGTACACAACAGGGATTTATGCAGCCCCAGCATTTT.

The chain links TRBV3-1 to TRBJ2-1; 11 positions agree with TRBD2. Germline CDR1 is LGHDT and CDR2 is YNNKEL (reference sequence). The CDR3 consists of 16 residues. Trimming took 6 bases from V and 5 from J; bases not matched to a gene: 9. The CDR3 sequence: CASRRQTSGAHNEQFF. The CDR3 DNA is TGTGCCAGCAGACGACAGACTAGCGGGGCACACAATGAGCAGTTCTTC.

This clonotype occurred a few times. The chain employs TRBV30 and TRBJ2-7; 10 bases fit TRBD2. V dropped 4 bases and J dropped 0; count of bases not matched to a gene: 6. Germline CDR1 reads GTSNPN; CDR2 reads SVGIG (reference sequence). This CDR3 has 15 amino acids. The CDR3 region is CAWKFGTSASYEQYF. The CDR3 DNA reads TGTGCCTGGAAGTTCGGGACTAGCGCCTCCTACGAGCAGTACTTC.

The V call is TRBV24-1, the J call TRBJ2-2; D ambiguous. V was trimmed by 4 bases and J by 2 bases, leaving 13 bases between them. Germline CDR1 is KGHDR and CDR2 is SFDVKD. CDR3 length: 16 amino acids. This chain's CDR3 is CATSDRFGVNTGELFF. The CDR3 coding sequence is TGTGCCACCAGTGACAGGTTTGGAGTCAACACCGGGGAGCTGTTTTTT.

The J gene is TRBJ1-2, the V gene TRBV5-8; no clear D. The CDR3 is made up of 14 amino acids. Germline values: CDR1 SGHTS, CDR2 YDEGEE. Between the trimmed V and J ends, which lost 0 bases and 6 bases, there was a span of 12 bases. The CDR3 DNA follows: TGTGCCAGCAGCTTGGTATTGCGGGAACATGGCTACACCTTC. Residues: CASSLVLREHGYTF. Based on the CDR3 plus reference TRBV5-8 and TRBJ1-2, the full variable domain is EAGVTQSPTHLIKTRGQQATLRCSPISGHTSVYWYQQALGLGLQFLLWYDEGEERNRGNFPPRFSGRQFPNYSSELNVNALELEDSALYLCASSLVLREHGYTFGSGTRLTVV.

J is TRBJ1-4 and V is TRBV2; 8 nucleotides match TRBD1. The CDR3 consists of 13 residues. The V gene's germline CDR1 is SNHLY and CDR2 FYNNEI. The V and J ends lost 6 bases and 7 bases, in that order; junction bases with no gene match: 4. In DNA, the CDR3 is TGTGCCAGCAGGGCCGGGACAGGTGAAAAACTGTTTTTT. Protein product: CASRAGTGEKLFF.

The V gene is TRBV29-1, the J gene TRBJ2-1; 11 nucleotides align to TRBD2. This CDR3 is 17 amino acids long. V dropped 4 bases and J dropped 0; count of bases not matched to a gene: 8. CDR1 SQVTM and CDR2 ANQGSEA come from the germline V gene. This chain's CDR3 is CSVAGTSGLLSYNEQFF. The DNA of the CDR3 is TGCAGCGTTGCGGGGACTAGCGGTCTTCTCTCCTACAATGAGCAGTTCTTC.

This chain joins TRBV7-2 and TRBJ1-2; D perhaps matches TRBD1 (5 bases). V was trimmed by 5 bases and J by 2 bases, leaving 15 bases between them. This CDR3 has 15 residues. Germline CDR1 and CDR2: SGHTA and FQGNSA. In DNA, the CDR3 is TGTGCCAGCAGCGTAACCGGGACGGTCAACTATGGCTACACCTTC. Translated: CASSVTGTVNYGYTF.

The chain employs TRBV5-1 and TRBJ1-2, with D possibly being TRBD1 (6 bases). Germline V gene data show CDR1 as SGHRS and CDR2 as YFSETQ. This CDR3 has 15 amino acids. V was trimmed by 5 bases and J by 2 bases, leaving 16 bases between them. CDR3 sequence reads: CASRPATGTNYGYTF. The CDR3 DNA follows: TGCGCCAGCAGACCCGCCACCGGGACAAACTATGGCTACACCTTC.

This chain uses TRBV12-3 or TRBV12-4 with TRBJ1-4; D ambiguous. The CDR3 sequence is 14 residues long. The V end lost 1 base, the J end lost 8 bases, and 11 bases lay between the germline ends. The CDR3 loop is CASSLGGNGEKLFF. CDR3 coding DNA: TGTGCCAGCAGTTTAGGGGGTAACGGGGAAAAACTGTTTTTT.

A few counts support this clonotype. V usage is TRBV29-1 and J usage is TRBJ2-7; 8 positions agree with TRBD1. J gave up 2 bases and V 6 bases, and 6 bases lay outside the gene matches. The CDR3 runs to 13 residues. Germline loops: CDR1 SQVTM, CDR2 ANQGSEA. The CDR3 here is CSVGRQGTYEQYF. Here the CDR3 DNA reads TGCAGCGTAGGAAGACAGGGGACCTACGAGCAGTACTTC.

This clonotype was observed a handful of times. The chain couples TRBV5-1 to TRBJ2-6; 11 bases fit TRBD1. The CDR3 sequence is 19 residues long. Germline trimming cut 0 bases from V and 1 base from J; bases unmatched to any gene: 6. The germline V gene has CDR1 SGHRS and CDR2 YFSETQ. CDR3: CASSLDRDRGSSGANVLTF. The CDR3 DNA reads TGCGCCAGCAGCTTGGACCGGGACAGGGGGAGTTCTGGGGCCAACGTCCTGACTTTC.

The chain carries TRBV5-1 and TRBJ2-2; perhaps TRBD2 as D (5 bases). This CDR3 contains 15 residues. Per germline, CDR1 SGHRS and CDR2 YFSETQ. V dropped 2 bases and J dropped 3 bases, with 11 bases sitting between them. The CDR3 sequence: CASSFGGFDTGELFF. CDR3 bases: TGCGCCAGCAGCTTCGGAGGATTTGACACCGGGGAGCTGTTTTTT.

This chain joins TRBV6-1 and TRBJ1-1, with 11 bases matching TRBD1. This CDR3 is 16 amino acids long. Germline CDR1 reads MNHNS; CDR2 reads SASEGT. V gave up 5 bases and J gave up 3 bases; unmatched junction bases: 8. The CDR3 coding sequence is TGTGCCAGCAGTCAGCAACCGGGACAGGGGGACACTGAAGCTTTCTTT. Protein product: CASSQQPGQGDTEAFF.

CDR3 loop: CASRTGDNQPQHF. The CDR3, as DNA: TGTGCCAGCCGGACAGGAGATAATCAGCCCCAGCATTTT. The chain has TRBV19 and TRBJ1-5, with 7 bases aligning to TRBD1. CDR3 size: 13 residues. V gave up 9 bases and J gave up 4 bases; unmatched junction bases: 6. Germline CDR1 is LNHDA and CDR2 is SQIVND (reference sequence). Combining the CDR3 with reference TRBV19 and TRBJ1-5 gives the whole variable domain DGGITQSPKYLFRKEGQNVTLSCEQNLNHDAMYWYRQDPGQGLRLIYYSQIVNDFQKGDIAEGYSVSREKKESFPLTVTSAQKNPTAFYLCASRTGDNQPQHFGDGTRLSIL.

This chain uses TRBV21-1 with TRBJ2-7. TRBV21-1 is reported as a pseudogene. The CDR3 runs to 14 residues. The CDR3 DNA follows: TGTGCCAGCAGCAAAACTCGGAGGGCCTACGAGCAGTACTTC. Translation gives CASSKTRRAYEQYF.

This chain joins TRBV5-1 and TRBJ2-4; the D is unclear. Trimming removed 1 base at V and 8 bases at J, with 16 bases between. The CDR3 has 15 amino acids. Germline CDR1 SGHRS, CDR2 YFSETQ. In nucleotides, the CDR3 is TGCGCCAGCAGCTTGTGGAAGGCAATTGGAGACATTCAGTACTTC. Protein: CASSLWKAIGDIQYF. Using reference TRBV5-1 and TRBJ2-4 for the parts outside the CDR3, the full variable domain is KAGVTQTPRYLIKTRGQQVTLSCSPISGHRSVSWYQQTPGQGLQFLFEYFSETQRNKGNFPGRFSGRQFSNSRSEMNVSTLELGDSALYLCASSLWKAIGDIQYFGAGTRLSVL.

The chain couples TRBV29-1 to TRBJ2-7; 8 bases agree with TRBD1. The trim removed 7 bases at V and 6 bases at J, leaving 11 bases unmatched. Germline V CDR1 and CDR2: SQVTM, ANQGSEA. The CDR3 length is 13 residues. As DNA, the CDR3 is TGCAGCGCATCCGGACAGGGCCAGCGCGAGCAGTACTTC. Translation: CSASGQGQREQYF.